Sequencing of this T cell receptor beta chain was carried out in a study of T cells in Graves' hyperthyroidism and ophthalmopathy. Notes on the study in general: Most clonotypes that expanded in the thyroid above 0.001 also showed up in blood.

This clonotype came up many times. Antigen specificity is unknown. Researchers amplified the TCR beta CDR3 regions from RNA transcripts. The TCR CDR3 was amplified in a first-round RT-PCR using the HTBI primer set. Each CDR3 protein is one row after TCRdb ran MiXCR on the multiplex PCR reads. The table records approximately 610,000 distinct CDR3 sequences, roughly 15% of them present only once. Trimming took off 7 bases at V and 5 bases at J, with 17 bases between the two ends. This CDR3 is built from 14 residues. This chain uses TRBV12-3 or TRBV12-4 with TRBJ1-1; D is unclear. The source material was blood. This clonotype was obtained from a woman aged 40 to 55 with Graves' ophthalmopathy. The CDR3: CASTLAGDDTEAFF. The CDR3 bases are TGTGCCAGCACCCTAGCGGGTGATGATACTGAAGCTTTCTTT.